The 25 T cell receptor beta chains in this list originate from one sample, sequenced in a study of shared clonotypes between healthy human individuals. Clones were read by immunoSEQ multiplex PCR, and TCRdb kept only the in-frame ones, dropping some. The table shows a few million clones, with almost 96% occurring only once. Sequenced sample: naive CD4+ T cells sorted from blood. Documented subset: CD45RA+ positively selected. These receptors originate from a man aged 18 to 30 in good health.

The V call is TRBV6-5, the J call TRBJ2-7; 9 nucleotides agree with TRBD1. V lost 5 bases and J lost 3; bases outside the gene matches: 8. Germline CDR1 and CDR2: MNHEY and SVGAGI. This CDR3 has 15 residues. The CDR3 reads CASSPQGQGIYEQYF. CDR3 DNA: TGTGCCAGCAGTCCGCAAGGACAGGGGATCTACGAGCAGTACTTC.

The chain has TRBV30 and TRBJ1-5; a possible D gene is TRBD1 (6 bases). The germline CDR1 and CDR2 sequences are GTSNPN and SVGIG (reference sequence). V was cut by 0 bases and J by 3 bases, with 12 bases left in between. This CDR3 has 15 residues. This CDR3 is CAWSVLGQNNQPQHF. CDR3 nucleotide sequence: TGTGCCTGGAGTGTACTGGGACAAAACAATCAGCCCCAGCATTTT.

This clone was picked up one time. The gene calls are TRBV11-2 and TRBJ1-2; 8 bases map to TRBD1. This CDR3 region has 13 residues. The germline CDR1 and CDR2 sequences are SGHAT and FQNNGV. With 6 bases clipped from V and 7 bases from J, the junction kept 7 bases outside the gene matches. The CDR3 DNA follows: TGTGCCAGCAGTGGGACAGGTCCTTTTGGCTACACCTTC. It encodes CASSGTGPFGYTF.

The J gene is TRBJ1-2, the V gene TRBV9, with a tentative D call TRBD1 (5 bases). V was pared by 0 bases and J by 6 bases, with 24 bases between. Germline-derived CDR1 and CDR2 are SGDLS and YYNGEE. CDR3 length: 18 amino acids. The CDR3 protein is CASSVAPPGAGVGDGYTF. The CDR3 nucleotides read TGTGCCAGCAGCGTAGCCCCTCCCGGGGCAGGTGTCGGCGATGGCTACACCTTC.

CDR3 sequence: CATSSRLAAAYEQYF. DNA for the CDR3: TGTGCCACCAGCAGCCGACTAGCGGCAGCCTACGAGCAGTACTTC. This chain joins TRBV15 and TRBJ2-7; 9 bases align to TRBD2. The CDR3 is 15 residues long. CDR1 and CDR2 (germline): LNHNV, YYDKDF (reference sequence). V shed 3 bases, J shed 2 bases, and the junction held 5 bases outside the gene matches.

The V and J genes are TRBV11-2 and TRBJ1-4; the D gene is possibly TRBD1 (5 bases). CDR3 length equals 14 residues. V was pared by 5 bases and J by 0 bases, with 7 bases between. Germline V gene lookup returns CDR1 SGHAT and CDR2 FQNNGV. This CDR3 is CASSRGSTNEKLFF. The CDR3 DNA is TGTGCCAGCAGCAGGGGTTCAACTAATGAAAAACTGTTTTTT.

This chain links TRBV30 with TRBJ1-1; perhaps TRBD1 as D (6 bases). The CDR3 length is 12 residues. Trimming removed 3 bases from V and 11 bases from J, with 16 bases in between. Per the germline V gene, CDR1 is GTSNPN and CDR2 is SVGIG (reference sequence). CDR3 residues: CAWRGDGGHAFF. Written as DNA, the CDR3 is TGTGCCTGGAGGGGAGATGGGGGGCACGCTTTCTTT.

J is TRBJ1-1 and V is TRBV5-1; no firm D call. The CDR3 has 14 residues. V lost 2 bases, J lost 4 bases, and 12 bases lay in between. Germline loops: CDR1 SGHRS, CDR2 YFSETQ. CDR3 in amino acids: CASSLREGATEAFF. CDR3 coding DNA: TGCGCCAGCAGCTTAAGGGAGGGTGCCACTGAAGCTTTCTTT. The complete variable domain, with remaining parts taken from reference TRBV5-1 and TRBJ1-1, reads KAGVTQTPRYLIKTRGQQVTLSCSPISGHRSVSWYQQTPGQGLQFLFEYFSETQRNKGNFPGRFSGRQFSNSRSEMNVSTLELGDSALYLCASSLREGATEAFFGQGTRLTVV.

J is TRBJ1-6 and V is TRBV10-3, with D tentatively TRBD1 (6 bases). The germline gives CDR1 ENHRY, CDR2 SYGVKD. The germline V and J ends were trimmed by 0 bases and 0 bases, with 18 bases remaining between them. The CDR3 has 20 amino acids. Here the CDR3 DNA reads TGTGCCATCAGTGAGTCCGGACAGTTCCTATCCAGCTCCTATAATTCACCCCTCCACTTT. Its protein is CAISESGQFLSSSYNSPLHF.

V is TRBV6-1 and J is TRBJ2-3; D unclear. Trimming cost V 6 bases and J 0 bases, with 10 bases left between them. The CDR3 has 14 amino acids. The germline V gene has CDR1 MNHNS and CDR2 SASEGT. This CDR3 is CASRRMGSTDTQYF. As DNA, the CDR3 is TGTGCCAGCAGGCGGATGGGCAGCACAGATACGCAGTATTTT.

V is TRBV5-4 and J is TRBJ1-1; TRBD1 matches 9 bases. The CDR3 runs 17 residues. The V and J ends lost 4 bases and 3 bases, in that order; junction bases with no gene match: 13. Germline V gene data show CDR1 as SGHNT and CDR2 as YYREEE (reference sequence). CDR3 in DNA: TGTGCCAGCAGCCCAGGGACAGGGTGGCGCCGGGACACTGAAGCTTTCTTT. This sequence encodes CASSPGTGWRRDTEAFF.

This chain connects TRBV9 to TRBJ2-7; TRBD1 aligns across 8 bases. Per germline, CDR1 SGDLS and CDR2 YYNGEE. Trimming removed 4 bases from V and 3 bases from J; junction bases left unmatched: 6. This CDR3 region has 14 residues. The CDR3 DNA follows: TGTGCCAGCAGCCTGACCGGGACAGGCTACGAGCAGTACTTC. Amino acids: CASSLTGTGYEQYF.

The V and J genes are TRBV5-1 and TRBJ2-1; 7 nucleotides line up with TRBD2. CDR1 and CDR2 from the germline V gene are SGHRS and YFSETQ. This CDR3 is 16 amino acids long. V was clipped by 2 bases and J by 6 bases; unmatched bases: 11. CDR3 nucleotide sequence: TGCGCCAGCAGCTTCCAAGCGGGGATCCCGTCCAATGAGCAGTTCTTC. Its translation: CASSFQAGIPSNEQFF.

V usage is TRBV11-2 and J usage is TRBJ2-3; a weak D match, TRBD1 (7 bases). The CDR3 totals 17 residues. The ends were cut back, 1 base at V and 5 bases at J, with 19 bases in the middle. Germline V CDR1 and CDR2: SGHAT, FQNNGV. The CDR3 is CASSLVWQGGVGDTQYF. The CDR3 DNA is TGTGCCAGCAGCTTAGTTTGGCAGGGGGGAGTTGGAGATACGCAGTATTTT.

V usage is TRBV7-2 and J usage is TRBJ2-2; D is ambiguous. The CDR3 sequence is 13 residues long. Per the germline V gene, CDR1 is SGHTA and CDR2 is FQGNSA. V dropped 4 bases and J dropped 5 bases, with 8 bases sitting between them. CDR3 in amino acids: CASSSWGTGELFF. In DNA, the CDR3 is TGTGCCAGCAGCTCATGGGGAACCGGGGAGCTGTTTTTT.

The chain joins TRBV18 to TRBJ2-5; possibly TRBD2 for D (5 bases). The CDR3 runs to 13 residues. Germline CDR1 KGHSH, CDR2 LQKENI. Between the trimmed V and J ends, which lost 3 bases and 7 bases, there was a span of 12 bases. The CDR3 protein is CASSPLGETTQYF. The DNA of the CDR3 is TGTGCCAGCTCACCCTTGGGAGAGACGACCCAGTACTTC.

This chain joins TRBV4-3 and TRBJ1-2; D is possibly TRBD1 (5 bases). The germline CDR1 and CDR2 sequences are LGHNA and YSLEER. The CDR3 consists of 14 residues. The ends were cut back, 3 bases at V and 4 bases at J, with 12 bases in the middle. The CDR3 protein is CASSQGRSIYGYTF. In nucleotides, the CDR3 is TGCGCCAGCAGCCAGGGACGTTCTATCTATGGCTACACCTTC.

J is TRBJ1-5 and V is TRBV4-3; a possible D gene is TRBD1 (5 bases). The CDR3 has 16 amino acids. Between the trimmed V and J ends, which lost 0 bases and 3 bases, there was a span of 12 bases. Germline V gene sequence: CDR1 LGHNA, CDR2 YSLEER. Here the CDR3 DNA reads TGCGCCAGCAGCCAAGATGCGGGGCTTACCAATCAGCCCCAGCATTTT. Translating it yields CASSQDAGLTNQPQHF.

The V and J genes are TRBV7-2 and TRBJ1-4, with D uncertain. The germline gives CDR1 SGHTA, CDR2 FQGNSA. This CDR3 has 15 residues. With 4 bases removed from V and 0 bases from J, the gap between germline ends came to 9 bases. CDR3 sequence (DNA): TGTGCCAGCAGCTCCCGGCGGGCAACTAATGAAAAACTGTTTTTT. This codes for CASSSRRATNEKLFF. The full variable domain, completed using reference TRBV7-2 and TRBJ1-4, is GAGVSQSPSNKVTEKGKDVELRCDPISGHTALYWYRQSLGQGLEFLIYFQGNSAPDKSGLPSDRFSAERTGGSVSTLTIQRTQQEDSAVYLCASSSRRATNEKLFFGSGTQLSVL.

This sequence joins TRBV7-2 and TRBJ1-2; D call uncertain. The germline V gene has CDR1 SGHTA and CDR2 FQGNSA. V lost 3 bases and J lost 12, with 14 bases in between. The CDR3 contains 12 residues. DNA of the CDR3: TGTGCCAGCAGCTTGGGCCCCTTGGGAGACACCTTC. Protein sequence: CASSLGPLGDTF. The variable domain in full, completed from reference TRBV7-2 and TRBJ1-2, reads GAGVSQSPSNKVTEKGKDVELRCDPISGHTALYWYRQSLGQGLEFLIYFQGNSAPDKSGLPSDRFSAERTGGSVSTLTIQRTQQEDSAVYLCASSLGPLGDTFGSGTRLTVV.

The chain recombines TRBV30 with TRBJ1-1, with TRBD1 identical over 9 bases. CDR1 is GTSNPN and CDR2 is SVGIG in the germline V gene (reference sequence). V trimming: 5 bases; J trimming: 11 bases; junction bases outside the gene matches: 6. The CDR3 runs 11 residues. The CDR3 DNA reads TGTGCCTGGGGACAGGGGAGGGTGGCTTTCTTT. Translation gives CAWGQGRVAFF.

V gene TRBV19 combines with J gene TRBJ1-4; D might be TRBD1 (6 bases). V was clipped by 9 bases and J by 5 bases, with 19 bases between them. Germline V gives CDR1 LNHDA, CDR2 SQIVND (reference sequence). This CDR3 has 15 amino acids. The CDR3 loop reads CASREAGQTNEKLFF. The CDR3 DNA sequence: TGTGCCAGCCGTGAAGCCGGACAGACCAATGAAAAACTGTTTTTT.

The chain carries TRBV5-1 and TRBJ2-7, with D perhaps being TRBD1 or TRBD2 (5 bases each). Per the germline V gene, CDR1 is SGHRS and CDR2 is YFSETQ. CDR3 length equals 13 residues. Trimming pared 3 bases from V and 2 bases from J, leaving 9 bases between. Here the CDR3 reads CASSWDPTYEQYF. The CDR3 bases are TGCGCCAGCAGCTGGGACCCCACCTACGAGCAGTACTTC.

The gene calls are TRBV5-1 and TRBJ2-3; the match to TRBD2 covers 15 bases. V was clipped by 4 bases and J by 6 bases; unmatched bases: 3. CDR1 and CDR2 from the germline V gene are SGHRS and YFSETQ. The CDR3 length is 15 residues. The CDR3 DNA sequence: TGCGCCAGCAGCGGCGGGACTAGCGGGAGGGATACGCAGTATTTT. Protein sequence: CASSGGTSGRDTQYF.

V is TRBV4-1 and J is TRBJ1-2; D uncertain. This CDR3 contains 15 residues. The germline V gene encodes CDR1 MGHRA and CDR2 YSYEKL. The V end lost 4 bases, the J end lost 2 bases, and 14 bases lay between the germline ends. Here the CDR3 DNA reads TGCGCCAGCAGCCGCCTCGGTGACGGCAACTATGGCTACACCTTC. It yields the protein CASSRLGDGNYGYTF.